This TCR beta chain was identified during a study of blood T cell repertoires in COVID-19. Study-wide context: Acute-phase and convalescent COVID-19 samples originated in the United States, Italy and Spain.

TCRdb keeps only in-frame clones here, not all; method: immunoSEQ multiplex PCR. The repertoire holds some 210,000 clones, more than 70% seen once, with approximately 5.6% in the top ten. CDR3 length equals 13 residues. CDR1 and CDR2 (germline): SGHRS, YFSETQ. The V end lost 0 bases, the J end lost 6 bases, and 10 bases lay between the germline ends. This TCR was recovered from a middle-aged woman who had recovered from COVID-19. This chain connects TRBV5-1 to TRBJ2-7; D is possibly TRBD2 (5 bases). What was sequenced was peripheral blood. The CDR3 nucleotides are TGCGCCAGCAGCTTGGCCTTGGGGAGCGAGCAGTACTTC. Residues: CASSLALGSEQYF.